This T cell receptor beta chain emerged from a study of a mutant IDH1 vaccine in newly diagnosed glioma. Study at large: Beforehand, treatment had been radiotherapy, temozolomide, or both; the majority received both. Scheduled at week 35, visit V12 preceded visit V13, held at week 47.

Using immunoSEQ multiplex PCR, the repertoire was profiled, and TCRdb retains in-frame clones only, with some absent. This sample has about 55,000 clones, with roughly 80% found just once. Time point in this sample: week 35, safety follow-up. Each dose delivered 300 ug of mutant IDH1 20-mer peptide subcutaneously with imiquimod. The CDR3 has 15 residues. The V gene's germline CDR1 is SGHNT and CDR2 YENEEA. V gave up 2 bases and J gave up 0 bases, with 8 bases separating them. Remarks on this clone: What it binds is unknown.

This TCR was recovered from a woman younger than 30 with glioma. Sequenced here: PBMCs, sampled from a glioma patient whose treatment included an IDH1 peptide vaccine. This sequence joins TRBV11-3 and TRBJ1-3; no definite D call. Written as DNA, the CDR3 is TGTGCCAGCAGCTTAAGGGCAGACTCTGGAAACACCATATATTTT. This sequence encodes CASSLRADSGNTIYF.